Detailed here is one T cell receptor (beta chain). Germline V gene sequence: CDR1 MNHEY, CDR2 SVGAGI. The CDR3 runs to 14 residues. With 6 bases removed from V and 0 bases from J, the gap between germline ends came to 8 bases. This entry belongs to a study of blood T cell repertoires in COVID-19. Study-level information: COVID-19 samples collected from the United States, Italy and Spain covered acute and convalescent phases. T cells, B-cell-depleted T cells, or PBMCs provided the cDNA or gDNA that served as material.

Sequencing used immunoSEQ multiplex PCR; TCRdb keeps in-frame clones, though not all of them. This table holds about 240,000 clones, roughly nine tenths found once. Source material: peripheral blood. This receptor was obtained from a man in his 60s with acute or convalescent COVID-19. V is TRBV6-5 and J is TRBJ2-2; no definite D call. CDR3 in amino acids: CASRWRPNTGELFF. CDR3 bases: TGTGCCAGCAGGTGGAGACCGAACACCGGGGAGCTGTTTTTT.